The 6 T cell receptor beta chains listed next were all sequenced from one sample in a study of T cells in Graves' hyperthyroidism and ophthalmopathy (dated by TCRdb to the late 2010s). Libraries came from multiplex PCR. Sequencing relied on an Illumina HiSeq 2000. The TCR beta CDR3 regions were amplified from the RNA transcripts. The TCR CDR3 was subjected to a first round of RT-PCR using the HTBI primer set and the Qiagen OneStep RT-PCR kit. TCRdb took the public reads, trimmed them with fastp at Q25, ran MiXCR for clone calling and kept in-frame beta chains. Rows matching on CDR3 protein sequence are summarized as one entry with the most common DNA and genes. The sample has 450,000 to 700,000 distinct CDR3 sequences on record, about half of them singletons. The leading ten clones occupy approximately 8.4% of the sample. The specimen sequenced was peripheral blood or thyroid tissue (not recorded which). The receptors were gathered from a young woman with Graves' hyperthyroidism.

This clonotype was counted many times. The CDR3 coding sequence is TGTGCCAGCAGTTCCGGGACAGGGGGCTGGGACACTGAAGCTTTCTTT. Translation gives CASSSGTGGWDTEAFF. The J gene is TRBJ1-1, the V gene TRBV12-3 or TRBV12-4; 12 bases are a match to TRBD1. This CDR3 is built from 16 residues. The J segment lost 3 bases and the V segment lost 4 bases, leaving 6 bases of the junction unmatched.

This clonotype appeared a few times. The CDR3 DNA follows: TGCAGCGTTGAATCAGGGGGGTGGGGCTACACCTTC. Protein product: CSVESGGWGYTF. The rearrangement uses TRBV29-1 and TRBJ1-2; 7 positions agree with TRBD1. V shed 2 bases, J shed 8 bases, and the junction held 5 bases outside the gene matches. The germline V gene has CDR1 SQVTM and CDR2 ANQGSEA. CDR3 length equals 12 residues.

This clonotype was recorded many times. V and J are TRBV5-6 and TRBJ1-6; D perhaps matches TRBD1 (5 bases). V was shortened by 4 bases and J by 9 bases, with 17 bases between the two germline ends. CDR3 length equals 15 residues. Germline CDR1 reads SGHDT; CDR2 reads YYEEEE. CDR3 in DNA: TGTGCCAGCAGCAGGGACCCGGGGCTGCGTTCACCCCTCCACTTT. The encoded protein is CASSRDPGLRSPLHF.

This clonotype was seen repeatedly, ten times or more. The gene calls are TRBV29-1 and TRBJ1-1; the D is unclear. The CDR3 is 12 residues long. CDR1 SQVTM and CDR2 ANQGSEA come from the germline V gene. V was pared by 7 bases and J by 3 bases, with 12 bases between. The CDR3 DNA reads as TGCAGCGGTAGCCACATAGACACTGAAGCTTTCTTT. Its protein is CSGSHIDTEAFF.

This clonotype has at least ten counts. V usage is TRBV7-9 and J usage is TRBJ2-2; 7 bases map to TRBD2. The ends lost 2 bases at V and 1 base at J; junction bases unmatched: 13. Per germline, CDR1 SEHNR and CDR2 FQNEAQ (reference sequence). The CDR3 contains 19 residues. CDR3 sequence (DNA): TGTGCCAGCAGCTTACCCAGCGGGAAGGGCGGGAGGAACACCGGGGAGCTGTTTTTT. Its protein product is CASSLPSGKGGRNTGELFF.

In this sample, this clonotype turned up a few times. The chain's CDR3 is CASSLAGQGRDYGYTF. The CDR3 DNA reads as TGTGCCAGCAGCTTAGCCGGACAGGGTCGGGACTATGGCTACACCTTC. This chain uses TRBV7-9 with TRBJ1-2; 8 nucleotides agree with TRBD1. CDR1 is SEHNR, CDR2 FQNEAQ, per germline (reference sequence). V lost 0 bases and J lost 3; bases outside the gene matches: 6. The CDR3 spans 16 residues.